This record concerns one TCR beta chain sequence. Its antigen is still unknown. This CDR3 spans 16 amino acids. The V end was cut by 4 bases, the J end by 0 bases, with 16 bases between. Germline CDR1 and CDR2: SGHRS and YFSETQ. This table comes from immunoSEQ multiplex PCR, and its TCRdb copy is limited to in-frame clones, with some not included. The profile shows tens of thousands of clones, 80% of them singletons. Each patient experienced a relapse that followed autologous stem cell transplantation, and brentuximab vedotin exposure varied. The data derive from a study of PD-1 blockade in classical Hodgkin lymphoma. Background on the study: Nivolumab dosing for patients was 3 mg/kg, administered intravenously every 2 weeks. General study points: Complete responders' diversity at baseline resembled that of newly diagnosed patients. Those starting nivolumab under 1 year post-ASCT were excluded.

The receptor was isolated from a human donor with classical Hodgkin lymphoma. The sequences come from peripheral blood mononuclear cells (PBMCs), collected before the second cycle of nivolumab. V is TRBV5-1 and J is TRBJ1-2; unclear D gene. CDR3 coding DNA: TGCGCCAGCAGCCGTGACCCCGGTAGTCCTAACTATGGCTACACCTTC. This encodes CASSRDPGSPNYGYTF.